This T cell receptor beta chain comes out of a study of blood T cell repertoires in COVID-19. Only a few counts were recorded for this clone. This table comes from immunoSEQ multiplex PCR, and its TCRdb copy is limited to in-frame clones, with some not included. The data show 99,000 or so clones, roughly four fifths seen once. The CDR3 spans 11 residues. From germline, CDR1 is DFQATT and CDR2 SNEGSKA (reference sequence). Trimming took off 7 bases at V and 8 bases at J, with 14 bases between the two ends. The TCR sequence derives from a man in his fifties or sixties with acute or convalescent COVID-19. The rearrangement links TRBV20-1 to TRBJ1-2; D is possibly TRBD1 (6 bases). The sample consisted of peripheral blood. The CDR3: CSVPGVYGYTF. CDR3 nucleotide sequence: TGCAGTGTCCCAGGGGTATACGGCTACACCTTC.